This T cell receptor (beta chain) is from a study of T cells in women clearing cervical HPV infection. Study context: Donors had HPV16-related CIN3 or worse; 2 had invasive cancer. Controls were women whose single incident HPV16 infection cleared within 12 months without precancer or cancer. Case blood drawn at lesion detection; control blood after infection cleared.

Profiled with immunoSEQ multiplex PCR; TCRdb holds only in-frame clones, not every one. This table holds under 50,000 clones. The study's findings and limits: Cases carried less TRBV6-7 than controls: 0.11% versus 0.16%.

A word on this clone: Its antigen is undetermined. The CDR3 is cut off 3 residues early in the read; its end comes from the germline J gene.

The CDR3 length is 13 residues. Trimming removed 5 bases from V and 5 bases from J, with 12 bases in between. From germline, CDR1 is SGHTA and CDR2 FQGTGA. Sequencing was performed on blood buffy coat. This TCR derives from a woman aged 18 to 75 with a cervical HPV16 infection that either progressed to CIN3+ or cleared (not recorded which). J is TRBJ1-1 and V is TRBV7-3; D is perhaps TRBD1 (6 bases). The CDR3 is CASSQTQGTEAFF. The part of the CDR3 DNA that was read is TGTGCCAGCAGCCAGACGCAGGGGACTGAA.